The 5 T cell receptor beta chains in this list originate from one sample, sequenced in a study of blood T cell repertoires in COVID-19. Sequencing was performed with immunoSEQ multiplex PCR; in TCRdb, only in-frame clones are kept and a portion is missing. The profile shows some 68,000 clones, 70% to 90% of them singletons. The sequenced sample consisted of peripheral blood. These receptors came from a woman aged 50 to 60 with COVID-19, enrolled during active disease.

The chain links TRBV30 to TRBJ1-5; 7 nucleotides line up with TRBD1. From germline, CDR1 is GTSNPN and CDR2 SVGIG (reference sequence). V was clipped by 5 bases and J by 6 bases; unmatched bases: 7. The CDR3 sequence is 13 residues long. In DNA form, the CDR3 reads TGTGCCTGGGATCAGGGGGATAGTCAGCCCCAGCATTTT. Amino acid sequence: CAWDQGDSQPQHF.

This clone was seen only a few times. The CDR3 region has the DNA TGTGCCAGCAGTTTCACAGCAAGCTACGAGCAGTACTTC. It yields the protein CASSFTASYEQYF. The chain uses TRBV28 and TRBJ2-7; D not certain. V was trimmed by 3 bases and J by 3 bases, leaving 9 bases between them. Germline-derived CDR1 and CDR2 are MDHEN and SYDVKM. The CDR3 runs to 13 residues.

In this sample, this clone turned up once. The CDR3 protein is CASSLKTGAYNEQFF. CDR3 bases: TGTGCCAGCAGCTTGAAAACAGGGGCCTACAATGAGCAGTTCTTC. The gene calls are TRBV5-4 and TRBJ2-1; TRBD1 matches at 7 bases. CDR3 length equals 15 residues. In germline, CDR1 is SGHNT, CDR2 YYREEE (reference sequence). The V gene end was trimmed by 1 base and the J gene end by 2 bases; junction bases not matched to a gene: 3.

This chain connects TRBV3-1 (or the pseudogene TRBV3-2) to TRBJ2-1, with TRBD2 identical over 7 bases. Trimming at V came to 4 bases and at J to 6 bases, leaving 9 bases not matched to a gene. CDR1 LGHDT and CDR2 YNNKEL come from the germline V gene (reference sequence). CDR3 length equals 15 residues. This CDR3 is CASSPLAGTPNEQFF. The CDR3 coding sequence is TGTGCCAGCAGCCCTTTAGCGGGTACCCCCAATGAGCAGTTCTTC.

V gene TRBV10-1 combines with J gene TRBJ2-7, with 12 bases that match TRBD2. The V segment lost 9 bases and the J segment 5 bases; nucleotides outside the gene matches: 2. CDR1 is WNHNN, CDR2 SYGVQD, per germline (reference sequence). This CDR3 spans 12 amino acids. As DNA, the CDR3 is TGCGCCAGGGGACTAGCGGGCCACGAGCAGTACTTC. Translation gives CARGLAGHEQYF.